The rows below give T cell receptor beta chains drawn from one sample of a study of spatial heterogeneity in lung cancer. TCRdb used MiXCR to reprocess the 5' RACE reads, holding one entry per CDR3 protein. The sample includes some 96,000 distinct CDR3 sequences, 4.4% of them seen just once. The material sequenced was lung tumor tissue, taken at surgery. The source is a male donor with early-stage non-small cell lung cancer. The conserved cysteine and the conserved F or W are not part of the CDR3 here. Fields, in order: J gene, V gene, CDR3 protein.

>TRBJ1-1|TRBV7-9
ASSSTGRRVNTEAF
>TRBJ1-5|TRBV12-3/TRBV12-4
ASRGVDDNQPQH
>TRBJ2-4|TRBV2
ASGGVQNIQY
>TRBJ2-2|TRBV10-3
AILAESAGELF
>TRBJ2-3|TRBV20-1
SARDLAGVEDTQY
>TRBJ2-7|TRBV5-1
ASSLQGVTAYEQY
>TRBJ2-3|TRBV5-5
ASSSAINGLWGTQY
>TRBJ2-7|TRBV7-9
ASSPDRGYEQY
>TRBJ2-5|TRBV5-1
ASSADTLETQY
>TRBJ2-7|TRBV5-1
ASSLGQAIQAYEQC
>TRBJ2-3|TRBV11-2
ASSLRTGGTDTQY
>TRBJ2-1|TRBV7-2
ASSLVQRDVFFPYNEQF
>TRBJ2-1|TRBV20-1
SAHSSRSSYNEQF
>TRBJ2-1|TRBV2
ASSDRSSYNEQF
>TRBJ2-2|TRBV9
ASSAPRSGELF
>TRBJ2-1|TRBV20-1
SARGGVDFKNYNEQF
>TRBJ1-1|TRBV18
ASSPTSGGNTEAF
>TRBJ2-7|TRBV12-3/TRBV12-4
ASSLVSGSGYEQY
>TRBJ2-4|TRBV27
ASSQLAKNIQY
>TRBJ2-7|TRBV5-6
ASSTGQLRGQY
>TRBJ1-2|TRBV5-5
ASSFMPSSVYGYT
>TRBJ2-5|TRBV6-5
ASSYLTSGDIETQY
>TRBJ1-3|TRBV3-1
ASSQEQNTIY
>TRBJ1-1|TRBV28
ASRLYAEAF
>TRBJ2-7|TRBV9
ASSSGPDFYEQY
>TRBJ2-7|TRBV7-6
ASSSLAGAAEQY
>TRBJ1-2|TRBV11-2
ASSLDRHYGYT
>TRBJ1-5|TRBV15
ATSRDLGHGQPQH
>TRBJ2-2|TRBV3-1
ASSQDPRNTGELF
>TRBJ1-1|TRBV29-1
SGGGLENTEAF
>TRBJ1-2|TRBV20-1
SARRGADNYGYT
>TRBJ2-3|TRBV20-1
SARPGLAQITQY